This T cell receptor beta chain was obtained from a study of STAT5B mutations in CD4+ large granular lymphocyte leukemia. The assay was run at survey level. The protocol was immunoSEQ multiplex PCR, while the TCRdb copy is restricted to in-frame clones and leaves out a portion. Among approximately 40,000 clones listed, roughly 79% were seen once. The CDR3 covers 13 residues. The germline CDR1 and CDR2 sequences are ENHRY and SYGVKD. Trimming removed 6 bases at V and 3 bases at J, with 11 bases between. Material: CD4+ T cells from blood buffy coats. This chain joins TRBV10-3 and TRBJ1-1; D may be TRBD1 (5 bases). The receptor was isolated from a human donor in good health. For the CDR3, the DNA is TGTGCCATCAGGGTGGGGGGGGACACTGAAGCTTTCTTT. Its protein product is CAIRVGGDTEAFF.